Each of the 11 T cell receptor beta chains below was sequenced from the same sample in a study of OX40 agonist ivuxolimab in advanced cancers. Libraries were constructed by the immunoSEQ multiplex PCR assay. TCRdb provides this immuneACCESS table in a form limited to in-frame rearrangements. Some clones are lacking; in checked studies, under half of them reflect an unresolved V gene, and why the rest are absent is not known. Counted in this sample were roughly 80,000 clones; around 80% of them appeared once. Roughly 1.9% of the sample is taken by the ten largest. The sample here was CD4+ or CD8+ T cells sorted from blood, taken in a trial of the OX40 agonist ivuxolimab. The receptors were gathered from an adult with an advanced solid tumor such as melanoma, head and neck, liver or kidney cancer.

The chain recombines TRBV28 with TRBJ1-2; 9 positions match TRBD1. Germline loops: CDR1 MDHEN, CDR2 SYDVKM. Trimming cost V 3 bases and J 8 bases; bases outside gene matches: 4. This CDR3 contains 13 residues. DNA of the CDR3: TGTGCCAGCAGTTTCCGGGACAGGGAAGGCTACACCTTC. Translated, it gives CASSFRDREGYTF.

This clone was counted a single time. The V gene is TRBV28, the J gene TRBJ2-7, with D possibly TRBD1 on 6 matching bases. Germline CDR1 reads MDHEN; CDR2 reads SYDVKM. The CDR3 is made up of 15 amino acids. Trimming pared 7 bases from V and 1 base from J, leaving 17 bases between. In DNA form, the CDR3 reads TGTGCCAGCACCGAAGACAGGCGAGGGTCCTACGAGCAGTACTTC. It yields the protein CASTEDRRGSYEQYF.

The CDR3 reads CASRRQGQETQYF. CDR3 nucleotide sequence: TGTGCCAGCAGGCGACAGGGCCAGGAGACCCAGTACTTC. The rearrangement joins TRBV28 to TRBJ2-5; 7 bases match TRBD1. From germline, CDR1 is MDHEN and CDR2 SYDVKM. CDR3 size: 13 residues. Trimming at V came to 6 bases and at J to 5 bases, leaving 6 bases not matched to a gene.

The chain uses TRBV30 and TRBJ2-1, with D perhaps TRBD1 (5 bases). CDR1 and CDR2 from the germline V gene are GTSNPN and SVGIG (reference sequence). This CDR3 spans 16 amino acids. The V gene lost 5 bases and the J gene lost 0 bases, with 17 bases spanning the gap. The CDR3 sequence: CAWGPQDQSSYNEQFF. The CDR3 DNA reads TGTGCCTGGGGCCCACAGGATCAGAGCTCCTACAATGAGCAGTTCTTC.

CDR3 in DNA: TGTGCCAGCAGCTTAACGGGGCCAGAAGAGACCCAGTACTTC. Translating it yields CASSLTGPEETQYF. The gene calls are TRBV7-3 and TRBJ2-5; TRBD1 is a possible D gene (5 bases). Germline V gene data show CDR1 as SGHTA and CDR2 as FQGTGA. There are 14 residues in the CDR3. Trimming cost V 0 bases and J 3 bases, with 8 bases left between them.

The chain has TRBV2 and TRBJ1-2; D uncertain. The CDR3 runs 14 residues. From germline, CDR1 is SNHLY and CDR2 FYNNEI. V gave up 5 bases and J gave up 0 bases, with 10 bases separating them. This chain's CDR3 is CASSPADANYGYTF. The DNA of the CDR3 is TGTGCCAGCAGTCCGGCGGACGCTAACTATGGCTACACCTTC.

The sample holds a few counts of this clone. CDR3: CASSPGTDLYGYTF. DNA of the CDR3: TGTGCCAGCAGCCCCGGGACAGACCTGTATGGCTACACCTTC. The chain combines TRBV14 with TRBJ1-2, with 7 positions matching TRBD1. Germline assignment: CDR1 SGHDN and CDR2 FVKESK. The CDR3 has 14 amino acids. Trimming cost V 4 bases and J 5 bases; bases outside gene matches: 7. Looking up the rest from reference TRBV14 and TRBJ1-2 gives the full variable domain: EAGVTQFPSHSVIEKGQTVTLRCDPISGHDNLYWYRRVMGKEIKFLLHFVKESKQDESGMPNNRFLAERTGGTYSTLKVQPAELEDSGVYFCASSPGTDLYGYTFGSGTRLTVV.

This rearrangement joins TRBV15 to TRBJ2-5; D is perhaps TRBD1 (6 bases). The CDR3 runs to 14 residues. CDR1 is LNHNV and CDR2 is YYDKDF in the germline V gene (reference sequence). Trimming shortened V by 3 bases and J by 5 bases, and 13 bases separated the two germline ends. The DNA for the CDR3 is TGTGCCACCAGCAGGGAAGGGGGAAGCGAGACCCAGTACTTC. The encoded protein is CATSREGGSETQYF.

This clone was seen repeatedly, ten times or more. This chain uses TRBV30 with TRBJ1-4; D may be TRBD1 (6 bases). Trimming left V 5 bases short and J 5 bases short, with 12 bases between. The CDR3 totals 13 residues. From germline, CDR1 is GTSNPN and CDR2 SVGIG (reference sequence). CDR3 sequence reads: CAWGLGQNEKLFF. The DNA of the CDR3 is TGTGCCTGGGGACTGGGACAAAATGAAAAACTGTTTTTT.

This clone counts as medium-sized. The rearrangement joins TRBV5-6 to TRBJ1-2; 8 bases align to TRBD1. The CDR3 is 15 residues long. Germline CDR1 and CDR2: SGHDT and YYEEEE. The V gene end was trimmed by 4 bases and the J gene end by 4 bases; junction bases not matched to a gene: 9. The DNA for the CDR3 is TGTGCCAGCAGCCCGGACAGGGAGGACGGCTATGGCTACACCTTC. Amino acid sequence: CASSPDREDGYGYTF. The whole variable domain, filled in from reference TRBV5-6 and TRBJ1-2, reads DAGVTQSPTHLIKTRGQQVTLRCSPKSGHDTVSWYQQALGQGPQFIFQYYEEEERQRGNFPDRFSGHQFPNYSSELNVNALLLGDSALYLCASSPDREDGYGYTFGSGTRLTVV.

V and J are TRBV5-1 and TRBJ1-1; 9 nucleotides align to TRBD1. The CDR3 sequence is 16 residues long. Germline V CDR1 and CDR2: SGHRS, YFSETQ. Unmatched junction bases numbered 7, after V lost 4 bases and J lost 0 bases. The CDR3 DNA reads as TGCGCCAGCAGCCCCAGGACAGGGGACTTGAACACTGAAGCTTTCTTT. Translated: CASSPRTGDLNTEAFF.